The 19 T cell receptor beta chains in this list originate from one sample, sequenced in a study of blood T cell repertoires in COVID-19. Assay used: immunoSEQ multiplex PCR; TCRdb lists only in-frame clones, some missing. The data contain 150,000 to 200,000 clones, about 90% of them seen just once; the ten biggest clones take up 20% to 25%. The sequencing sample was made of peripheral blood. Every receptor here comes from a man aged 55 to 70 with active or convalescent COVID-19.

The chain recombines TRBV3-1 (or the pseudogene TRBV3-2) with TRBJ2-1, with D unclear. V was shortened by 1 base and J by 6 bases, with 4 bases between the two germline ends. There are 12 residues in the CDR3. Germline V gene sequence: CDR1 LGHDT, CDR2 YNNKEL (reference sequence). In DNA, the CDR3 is TGTGCCAGCAGCCAAGGGAGCAATGAGCAGTTCTTC. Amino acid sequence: CASSQGSNEQFF.

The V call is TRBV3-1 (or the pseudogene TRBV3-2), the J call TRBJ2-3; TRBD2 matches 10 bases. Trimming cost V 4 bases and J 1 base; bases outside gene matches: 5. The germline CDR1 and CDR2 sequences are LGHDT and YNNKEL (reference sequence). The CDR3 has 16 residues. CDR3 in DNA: TGTGCCAGCAGCCTCCTAGGGACTAGCGGCACAGATACGCAGTATTTT. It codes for CASSLLGTSGTDTQYF.

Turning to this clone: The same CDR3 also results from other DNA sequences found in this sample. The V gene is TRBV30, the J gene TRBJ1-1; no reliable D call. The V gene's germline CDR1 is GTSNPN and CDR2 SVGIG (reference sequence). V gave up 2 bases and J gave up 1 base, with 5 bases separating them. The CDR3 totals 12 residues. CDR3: CAWSRENTEAFF. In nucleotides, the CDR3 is TGTGCCTGGAGTAGAGAGAACACTGAAGCTTTCTTT.

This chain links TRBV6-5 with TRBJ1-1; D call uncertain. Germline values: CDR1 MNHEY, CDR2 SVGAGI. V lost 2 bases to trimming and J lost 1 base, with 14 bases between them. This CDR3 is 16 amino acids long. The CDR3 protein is CASSYIRGQANTEAFF. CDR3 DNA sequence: TGTGCCAGCAGTTACATTCGAGGGCAGGCGAACACTGAAGCTTTCTTT.

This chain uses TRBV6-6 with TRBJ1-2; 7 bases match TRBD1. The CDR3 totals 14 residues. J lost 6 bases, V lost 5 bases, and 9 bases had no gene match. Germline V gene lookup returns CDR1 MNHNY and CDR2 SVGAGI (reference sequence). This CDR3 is CASSALGGGNGYTF. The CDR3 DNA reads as TGTGCCAGCAGTGCCCTTGGAGGGGGCAATGGCTACACCTTC.

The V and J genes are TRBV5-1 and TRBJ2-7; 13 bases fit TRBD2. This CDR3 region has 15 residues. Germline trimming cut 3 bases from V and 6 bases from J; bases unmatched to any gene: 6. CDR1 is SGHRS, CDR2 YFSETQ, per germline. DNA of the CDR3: TGCGCCAGCAGCTGGGGGACTAGCGGGGCACGCGAGCAGTACTTC. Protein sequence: CASSWGTSGAREQYF.

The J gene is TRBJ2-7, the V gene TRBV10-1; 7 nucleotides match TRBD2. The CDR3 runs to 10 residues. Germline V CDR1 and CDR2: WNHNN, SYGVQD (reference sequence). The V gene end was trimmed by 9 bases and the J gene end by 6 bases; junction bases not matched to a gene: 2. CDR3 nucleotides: TGCGCCAGAGGGAGGGGCGAGCAGTACTTC. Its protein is CARGRGEQYF.

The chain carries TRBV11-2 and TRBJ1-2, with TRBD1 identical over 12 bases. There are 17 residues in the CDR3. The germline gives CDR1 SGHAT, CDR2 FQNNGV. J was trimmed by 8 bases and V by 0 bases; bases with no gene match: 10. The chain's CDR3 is CASSLEGQGAIAWGYTF. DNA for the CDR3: TGTGCCAGCAGCTTAGAGGGACAGGGGGCGATTGCGTGGGGCTACACCTTC. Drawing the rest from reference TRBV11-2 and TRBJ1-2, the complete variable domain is EAGVAQSPRYKIIEKRQSVAFWCNPISGHATLYWYQQILGQGPKLLIQFQNNGVVDDSQLPKDRFSAERLKGVDSTLKIQPAKLEDSAVYLCASSLEGQGAIAWGYTFGSGTRLTVV.

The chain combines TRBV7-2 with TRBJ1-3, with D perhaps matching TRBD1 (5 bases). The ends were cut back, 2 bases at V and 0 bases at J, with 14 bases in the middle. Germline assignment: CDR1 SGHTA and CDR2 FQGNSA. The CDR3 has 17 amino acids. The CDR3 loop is CASSLIGHSSSGNTIYF. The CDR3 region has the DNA TGTGCCAGCAGCTTAATCGGACACTCAAGCTCTGGAAACACCATATATTTT.

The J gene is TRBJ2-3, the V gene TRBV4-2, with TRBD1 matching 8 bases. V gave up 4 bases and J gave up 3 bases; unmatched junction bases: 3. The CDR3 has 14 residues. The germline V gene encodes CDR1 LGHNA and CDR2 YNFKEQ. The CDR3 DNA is TGTGCCAGCAGCCCTAGGACAGGGACAGATACGCAGTATTTT. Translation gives CASSPRTGTDTQYF.

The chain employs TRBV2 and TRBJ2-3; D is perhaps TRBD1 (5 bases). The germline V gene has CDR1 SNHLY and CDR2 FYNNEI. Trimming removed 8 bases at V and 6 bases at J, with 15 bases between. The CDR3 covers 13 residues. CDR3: CASGASGPDTQYF. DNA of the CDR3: TGTGCCAGCGGGGCCTCTGGTCCGGATACGCAGTATTTT.

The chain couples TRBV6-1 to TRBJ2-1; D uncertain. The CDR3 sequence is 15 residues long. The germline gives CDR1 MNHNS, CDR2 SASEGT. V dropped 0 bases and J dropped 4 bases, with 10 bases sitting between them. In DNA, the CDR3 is TGTGCCAGCAGTGAAGCGCGAACCGTTTACAATGAGCAGTTCTTC. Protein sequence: CASSEARTVYNEQFF.

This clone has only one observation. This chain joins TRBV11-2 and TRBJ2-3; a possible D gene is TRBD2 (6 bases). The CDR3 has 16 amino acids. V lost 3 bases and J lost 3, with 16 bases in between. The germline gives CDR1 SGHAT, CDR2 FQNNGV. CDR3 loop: CASSFYRLGRTDTQYF. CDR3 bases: TGTGCCAGCAGCTTTTACCGACTAGGTAGGACAGATACGCAGTATTTT.

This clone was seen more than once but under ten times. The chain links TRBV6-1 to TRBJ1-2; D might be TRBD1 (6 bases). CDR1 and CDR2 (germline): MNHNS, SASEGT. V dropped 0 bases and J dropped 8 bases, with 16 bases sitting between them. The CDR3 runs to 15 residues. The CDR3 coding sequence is TGTGCCAGCAGTGAAGCCCCTTCAGGGGTAGAGGGCTACACCTTC. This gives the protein CASSEAPSGVEGYTF.

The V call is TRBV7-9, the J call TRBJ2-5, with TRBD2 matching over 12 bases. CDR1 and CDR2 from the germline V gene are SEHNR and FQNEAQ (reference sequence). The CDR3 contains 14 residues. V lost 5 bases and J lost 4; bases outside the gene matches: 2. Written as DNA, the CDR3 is TGTGCCAGCAGCCCGGGACTAGCGGGAGAGACCCAGTACTTC. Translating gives CASSPGLAGETQYF.

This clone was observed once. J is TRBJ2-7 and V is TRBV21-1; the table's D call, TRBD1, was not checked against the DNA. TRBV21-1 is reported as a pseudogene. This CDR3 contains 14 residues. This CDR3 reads CASSGGDRSYEQYF. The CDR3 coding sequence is TGTGCCAGCAGCGGTGGGGACAGGTCCTACGAGCAGTACTTC.

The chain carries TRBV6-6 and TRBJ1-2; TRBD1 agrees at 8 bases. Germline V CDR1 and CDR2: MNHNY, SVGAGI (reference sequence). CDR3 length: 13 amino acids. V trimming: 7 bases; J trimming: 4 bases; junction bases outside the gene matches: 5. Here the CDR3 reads CASITQGAYGYTF. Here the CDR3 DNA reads TGTGCCAGCATCACGCAGGGGGCCTATGGCTACACCTTC.

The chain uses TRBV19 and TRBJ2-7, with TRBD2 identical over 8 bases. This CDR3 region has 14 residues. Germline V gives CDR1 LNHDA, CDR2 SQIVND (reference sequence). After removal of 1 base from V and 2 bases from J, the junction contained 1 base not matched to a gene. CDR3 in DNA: TGTGCCAGTAGTATAGCGGGGGGGCCCTACGAGCAGTACTTC. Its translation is CASSIAGGPYEQYF.

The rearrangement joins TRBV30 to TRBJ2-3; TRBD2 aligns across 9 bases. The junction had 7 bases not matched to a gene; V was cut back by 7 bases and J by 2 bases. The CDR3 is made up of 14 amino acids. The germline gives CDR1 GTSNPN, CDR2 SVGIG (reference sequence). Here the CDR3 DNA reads TGTGCCTTGTTAGCGGGGGCGGTCACAGATACGCAGTATTTT. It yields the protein CALLAGAVTDTQYF.